The rows below give T cell receptor beta chains drawn from one sample of a study of control samples from healthy donors and cancer patients. Profiled with immunoSEQ multiplex PCR; TCRdb holds only in-frame clones, not every one. The repertoire includes over 150,000 clones, roughly 94% of them detected once, and about 5% sits in the top ten. Sequenced: blood. The receptors were gathered from a man aged 40-49 years in good health. The CDR3 runs from the conserved cysteine through the conserved F or W. A D gene is named only where the DNA matches it firmly. Clone sizes are given selectively: once, few, many, or a class where the clone is expanded.

CDR3aa	CDR3nt	d_gene	abundance	v_gene	j_gene
CASSLGSRGTEAFF	TGTGCCAGCAGTTTAGGGTCCAGGGGAACTGAAGCTTTCTTT	.	once	TRBV27	TRBJ1-1
CASSQDRGDYGYTF	TGTGCCAGCAGCCAAGACAGGGGGGACTATGGCTACACCTTC	TRBD1	.	TRBV4-2	TRBJ1-2
CASSLGGHLISGELFF	TGTGCCAGCAGCTTAGGGGGACACCTTATTTCGGGGGAGCTGTTTTTT	.	.	TRBV7-6	TRBJ2-2
CASADPRDRVEETQYF	TGCGCCAGCGCAGACCCCCGGGACAGGGTAGAGGAGACCCAGTACTTC	TRBD1	.	TRBV5-1	TRBJ2-5
CASSHTGSNEKLFF	TGTGCCAGCAGTCACACAGGTTCTAATGAAAAACTGTTTTTT	.	.	TRBV7-9	TRBJ1-4
CASSRDRGSNTEAFF	TGTGCCAGCTCACGGGACAGGGGGTCGAACACTGAAGCTTTCTTT	TRBD1	.	TRBV18	TRBJ1-1
CASSTGLAGLGEQFF	TGTGCCAGTAGTACGGGACTAGCGGGGCTGGGTGAGCAGTTCTTC	TRBD2	.	TRBV19	TRBJ2-1
CASSLTGWQDRGNTEAFF	TGTGCCAGCAGCCTTACAGGTTGGCAGGACAGGGGGAACACTGAAGCTTTCTTT	TRBD1	.	TRBV6-2/TRBV6-3	TRBJ1-1
CASREGVMAPQHF	TGTGCCAGCAGGGAGGGGGTAATGGCGCCCCAGCATTTT	.	.	TRBV2	TRBJ1-5
CASSPDSNYGYTF	TGTGCCAGCAGCCCCGACAGTAATTATGGCTACACCTTC	.	.	TRBV27	TRBJ1-2
CASSYFLGITDTQYF	TGTGCCAGCAGTTACTTCCTTGGTATCACAGATACGCAGTATTTT	.	.	TRBV6-2/TRBV6-3	TRBJ2-3
CASSPDRGLTEAFF	TGTGCCAGCTCACCCGACAGGGGGCTGACTGAAGCTTTCTTT	TRBD1	.	TRBV18	TRBJ1-1
CASSDPIEGSHEQYF	TGCGCCAGCAGTGACCCTATAGAGGGGAGCCACGAGCAGTACTTC	.	.	TRBV10-2	TRBJ2-7
CASSPQGRNTEAFF	TGTGCCAGCAGCCCCCAGGGGAGGAACACTGAAGCTTTCTTT	.	.	TRBV7-2	TRBJ1-1
CASSYGTYGYTF	TGTGCCAGCAGTTATGGGACCTATGGCTACACCTTC	.	few	TRBV12-3/TRBV12-4	TRBJ1-2
CASSLRDLGPQHF	TGTGCCAGCAGCTTAAGGGACCTTGGGCCCCAGCATTTT	.	.	TRBV7-8	TRBJ1-5
CASSLTRQLLTGELFF	TGTGCCAGCAGTTTAACGCGACAGCTACTCACCGGGGAGCTGTTTTTT	.	.	TRBV27	TRBJ2-2
CASSFPGQGAFTEAFF	TGTGCCAGCAGCTTTCCGGGACAGGGGGCATTCACTGAAGCTTTCTTT	TRBD1	.	TRBV5-6	TRBJ1-1
CASSGRGTGTDTQYF	TGTGCCAGCAGCGGAAGGGGGACAGGGACAGATACGCAGTATTTT	TRBD1	.	TRBV14	TRBJ2-3
CASSSRMNTEAFF	TGTGCCAGCAGTTCAAGAATGAACACTGAAGCTTTCTTT	.	.	TRBV28	TRBJ1-1
CASSSTRSGSGNTIYF	TGTGCCAGCAGCTCCACCCGTTCGGGCTCTGGAAACACCATATATTTT	.	.	TRBV5-4	TRBJ1-3
CASSLGRLYEQYF	TGTGCCAGCAGCTTGGGCAGGCTCTACGAGCAGTACTTC	.	.	TRBV5-6	TRBJ2-7
CASSQEGLRAGDVKLFF	TGCGCCAGCAGCCAAGAAGGGTTAAGGGCAGGTGATGTGAAACTGTTTTTT	.	.	TRBV4-1	TRBJ1-4
CASSLVPGELFF	TGTGCCAGCAGCTTGGTACCTGGGGAGCTGTTTTTT	.	.	TRBV5-4	TRBJ2-2
CASSRNGMTNEKLFF	TGTGCCAGCAGTCGTAATGGGATGACTAATGAAAAACTGTTTTTT	.	few	TRBV27	TRBJ1-4
CASSAIAGGYTF	TGCGCCAGCAGCGCGATTGCGGGCGGCTACACCTTC	.	.	TRBV5-1	TRBJ1-2
CASSLASGTGVPYEQYF	TGTGCCAGCAGCTTAGCTTCCGGGACAGGGGTACCCTACGAGCAGTACTTC	TRBD1	.	TRBV7-9	TRBJ2-7
CASSLLLNSNQPQHF	TGTGCCAGCAGTTTATTACTGAATAGCAATCAGCCCCAGCATTTT	.	few	TRBV28	TRBJ1-5
CASSFGTLGQGDPEAFF	TGTGCCAGCAGCTTCGGCACCTTGGGACAGGGGGATCCTGAAGCTTTCTTT	TRBD1	.	TRBV5-5	TRBJ1-1
CASSRDKGEQFF	TGTGCCAGCTCCAGAGACAAGGGCGAGCAGTTCTTC	.	.	TRBV18	TRBJ2-1
CASSVRAGGHYDTQYF	TGTGCCAGCAGCGTACGCGCGGGGGGGCATTATGATACGCAGTATTTT	TRBD2	.	TRBV9	TRBJ2-3
CASSITGTGKGEQYF	TGTGCCAGTAGTATAACGGGGACAGGGAAGGGCGAGCAGTACTTC	TRBD1	.	TRBV19	TRBJ2-7
CASSYSRRGGPDTQYF	TGTGCCAGCAGTTACTCGAGGCGGGGGGGCCCGGATACGCAGTATTTT	TRBD2	.	TRBV6-2/TRBV6-3	TRBJ2-3
CASSTGTWLGTDTQYF	TGTGCCAGCAGCACCGGGACTTGGCTGGGCACAGATACGCAGTATTTT	.	.	TRBV5-4	TRBJ2-3
CASSKVGTSGGENFGTDTQYF	TGTGCCAGCAGCAAAGTGGGGACTAGCGGGGGAGAGAACTTCGGCACAGATACGCAGTATTTT	.	.	TRBV21-1	TRBJ2-3
CASSLMGYGYTF	TGTGCCAGCAGTTTAATGGGCTATGGCTACACCTTC	.	.	TRBV12-3/TRBV12-4	TRBJ1-2
CASRLGQGAQAFF	TGTGCCAGCAGGCTAGGACAGGGGGCTCAAGCTTTCTTT	TRBD1	.	TRBV3-1/TRBV3-2	TRBJ1-1
CASTPSEGSYNEQFF	TGTGCCAGCACCCCTAGCGAGGGATCCTACAATGAGCAGTTCTTC	.	once	TRBV28	TRBJ2-1
CASSSRGGVNTEAFF	TGTGCCAGCAGTTCGAGGGGAGGGGTGAACACTGAAGCTTTCTTT	.	.	TRBV6-5	TRBJ1-1
CASSGSTGSQPQHF	TGTGCCAGCAGTGGGTCGACAGGGAGTCAGCCCCAGCATTTT	TRBD1	once	TRBV2	TRBJ1-5
CASSPGRGAAGELFF	TGTGCCAGCAGCCCGGGGCGAGGGGCGGCCGGGGAGCTGTTTTTT	.	.	TRBV9	TRBJ2-2
CASSLPRVPNTEAFF	TGTGCCAGCAGTCTTCCCAGGGTTCCGAACACTGAAGCTTTCTTT	.	.	TRBV28	TRBJ1-1
CASSVTGGLTEAFF	TGTGCCAGCAGCGTGACAGGGGGCTTAACTGAAGCTTTCTTT	TRBD1	once	TRBV9	TRBJ1-1
CASSLQGEQYF	TGTGCCAGCAGCCTCCAGGGCGAGCAGTACTTC	.	.	TRBV5-5	TRBJ2-7
CASSLRTGRINNEQFF	TGTGCCAGCAGTCTCCGGACGGGAAGAATTAACAATGAGCAGTTCTTC	.	.	TRBV28	TRBJ2-1
CASSLGRTTEQYF	TGTGCCAGCAGCTTGGGGAGAACCACTGAGCAGTACTTC	.	.	TRBV7-2	TRBJ2-7
CASRFSSRGQGGEAFF	TGTGCCAGCAGGTTTAGCTCGCGAGGGCAGGGCGGTGAAGCTTTCTTT	.	.	TRBV7-2	TRBJ1-1
CASSDLGLGRGYTF	TGTGCCAGCAGTGATTTAGGTTTGGGTCGGGGCTACACCTTC	.	.	TRBV6-1	TRBJ1-2
CATSDPGTGYGYTF	TGTGCCACCAGTGACCCCGGGACAGGGTATGGCTACACCTTC	TRBD1	.	TRBV24-1	TRBJ1-2
CASSVSSGSTDTQYF	TGTGCCAGCAGCGTAAGTAGCGGAAGCACAGATACGCAGTATTTT	.	.	TRBV9	TRBJ2-3
CASSGQGNIQYF	TGTGCCAGCAGCGGGCAGGGTAACATTCAGTACTTC	.	.	TRBV9	TRBJ2-4
CASSLDETQYF	TGCGCCAGCAGCTTGGATGAGACCCAGTACTTC	.	.	TRBV5-1	TRBJ2-5
CASSHYSGYYEQYF	TGCGCCAGCAGCCATTATTCGGGGTATTACGAGCAGTACTTC	.	.	TRBV4-3	TRBJ2-7